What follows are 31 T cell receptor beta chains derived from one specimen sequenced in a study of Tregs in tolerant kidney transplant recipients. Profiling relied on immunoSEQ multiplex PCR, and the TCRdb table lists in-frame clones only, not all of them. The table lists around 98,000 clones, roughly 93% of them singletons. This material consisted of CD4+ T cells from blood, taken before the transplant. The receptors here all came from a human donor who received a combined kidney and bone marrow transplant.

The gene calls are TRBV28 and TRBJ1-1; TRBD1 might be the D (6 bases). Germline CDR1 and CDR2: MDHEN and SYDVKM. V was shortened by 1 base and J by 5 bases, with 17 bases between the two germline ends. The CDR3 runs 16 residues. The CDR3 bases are TGTGCCAGCAGTTTATCTCGGGGCGGGGGCATTACTGAAGCTTTCTTT. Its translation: CASSLSRGGGITEAFF.

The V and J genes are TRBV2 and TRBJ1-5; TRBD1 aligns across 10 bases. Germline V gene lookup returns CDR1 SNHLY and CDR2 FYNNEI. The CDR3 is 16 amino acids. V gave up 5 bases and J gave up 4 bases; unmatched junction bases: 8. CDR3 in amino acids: CASSSTGGIRNQPQHF. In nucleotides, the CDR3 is TGTGCCAGCAGTTCGACAGGGGGCATTCGTAATCAGCCCCAGCATTTT.

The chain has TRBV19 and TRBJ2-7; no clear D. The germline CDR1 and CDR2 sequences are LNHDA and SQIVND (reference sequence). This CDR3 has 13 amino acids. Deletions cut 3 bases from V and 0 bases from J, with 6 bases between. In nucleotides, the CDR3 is TGTGCCAGTAGTATCTCCAGCTCCTACGAGCAGTACTTC. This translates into CASSISSSYEQYF.

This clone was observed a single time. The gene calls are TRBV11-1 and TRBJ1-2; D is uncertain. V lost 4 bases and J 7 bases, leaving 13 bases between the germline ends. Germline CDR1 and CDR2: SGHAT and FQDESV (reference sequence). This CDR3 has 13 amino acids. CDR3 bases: TGTGCCAGCAGCTCCGCCGGGTTTGGTGGCTACACCTTC. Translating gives CASSSAGFGGYTF.

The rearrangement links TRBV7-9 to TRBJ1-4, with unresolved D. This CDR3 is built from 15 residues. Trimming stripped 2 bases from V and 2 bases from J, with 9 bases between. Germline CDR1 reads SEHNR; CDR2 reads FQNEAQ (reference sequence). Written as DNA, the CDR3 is TGTGCCAGCAGCTTACTCAGTGGCACTAATGAAAAACTGTTTTTT. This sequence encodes CASSLLSGTNEKLFF.

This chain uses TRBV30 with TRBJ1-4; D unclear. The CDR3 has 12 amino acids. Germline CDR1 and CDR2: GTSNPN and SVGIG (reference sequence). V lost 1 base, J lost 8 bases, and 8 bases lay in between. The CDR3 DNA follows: TGTGCCTGGAGTGAACTGAGGGAAAAACTGTTTTTT. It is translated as CAWSELREKLFF.

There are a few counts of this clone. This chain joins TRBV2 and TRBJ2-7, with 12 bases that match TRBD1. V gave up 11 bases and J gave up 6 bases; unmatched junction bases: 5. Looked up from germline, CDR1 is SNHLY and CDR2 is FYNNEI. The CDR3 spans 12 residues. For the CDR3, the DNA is TGTGCCGGCCGGGACAGGGGGCCCGAGCAGTACTTC. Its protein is CAGRDRGPEQYF.

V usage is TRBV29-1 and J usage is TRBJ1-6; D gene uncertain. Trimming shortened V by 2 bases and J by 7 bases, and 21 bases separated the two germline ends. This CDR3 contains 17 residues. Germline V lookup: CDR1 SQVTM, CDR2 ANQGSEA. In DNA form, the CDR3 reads TGCAGCGTTGAATGGGAGGGATGCCGAATTAGCAATTCACCCCTCCACTTT. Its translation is CSVEWEGCRISNSPLHF.

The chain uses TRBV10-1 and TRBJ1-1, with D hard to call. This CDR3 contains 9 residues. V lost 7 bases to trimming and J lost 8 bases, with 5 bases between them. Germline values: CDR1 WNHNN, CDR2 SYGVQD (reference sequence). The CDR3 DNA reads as TGCGCCAGCAAACACGAAGCTTTCTTT. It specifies CASKHEAFF.

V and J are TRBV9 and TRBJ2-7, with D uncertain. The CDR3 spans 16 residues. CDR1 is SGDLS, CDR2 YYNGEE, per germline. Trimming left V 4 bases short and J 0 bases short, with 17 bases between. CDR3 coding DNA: TGTGCCAGCAGCCCCGTTCGGCGGCAGAGCTCCTACGAGCAGTACTTC. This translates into CASSPVRRQSSYEQYF.

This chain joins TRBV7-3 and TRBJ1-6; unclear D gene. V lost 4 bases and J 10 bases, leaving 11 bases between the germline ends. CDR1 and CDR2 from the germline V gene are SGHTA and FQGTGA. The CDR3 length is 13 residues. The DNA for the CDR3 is TGTGCCAGCAGCTGGACTGGTACATCACCCCTCCACTTT. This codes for CASSWTGTSPLHF. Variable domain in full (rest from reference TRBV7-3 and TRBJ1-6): GAGVSQTPSNKVTEKGKYVELRCDPISGHTALYWYRQSLGQGPEFLIYFQGTGAADDSGLPNDRFFAVRPEGSVSTLKIQRTERGDSAVYLCASSWTGTSPLHFGNGTRLTVT.

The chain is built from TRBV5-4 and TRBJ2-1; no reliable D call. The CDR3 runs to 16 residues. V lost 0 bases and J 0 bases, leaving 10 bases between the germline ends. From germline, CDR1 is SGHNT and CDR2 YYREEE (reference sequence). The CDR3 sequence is CASSLGHPSSYNEQFF. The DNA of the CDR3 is TGTGCCAGCAGCTTGGGACACCCGAGCTCCTACAATGAGCAGTTCTTC.

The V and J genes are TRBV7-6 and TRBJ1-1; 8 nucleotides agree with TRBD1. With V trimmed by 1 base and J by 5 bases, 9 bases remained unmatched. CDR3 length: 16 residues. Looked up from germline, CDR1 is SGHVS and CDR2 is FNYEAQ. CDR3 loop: CASSLEPRGRYTEAFF. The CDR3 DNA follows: TGTGCCAGCAGCTTAGAGCCCAGGGGGCGGTATACTGAAGCTTTCTTT.

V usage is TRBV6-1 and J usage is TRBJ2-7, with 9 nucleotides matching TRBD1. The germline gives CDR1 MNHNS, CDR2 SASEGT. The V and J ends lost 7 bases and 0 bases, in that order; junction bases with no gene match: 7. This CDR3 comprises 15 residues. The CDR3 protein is CASTFGTGSSYEQYF. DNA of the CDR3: TGTGCCAGCACGTTCGGGACAGGGTCCTCCTACGAGCAGTACTTC.

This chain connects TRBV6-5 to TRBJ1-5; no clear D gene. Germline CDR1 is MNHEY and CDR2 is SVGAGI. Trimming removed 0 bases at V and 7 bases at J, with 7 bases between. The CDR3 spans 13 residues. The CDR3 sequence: CASSYSIRQPQHF. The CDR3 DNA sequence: TGTGCCAGCAGTTACTCGATCAGGCAGCCCCAGCATTTT.

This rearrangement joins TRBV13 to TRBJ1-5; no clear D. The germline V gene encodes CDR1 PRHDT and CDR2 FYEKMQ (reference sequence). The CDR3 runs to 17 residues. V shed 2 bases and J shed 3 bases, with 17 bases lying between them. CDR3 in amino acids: CASSLRRSLAFNQPQHF. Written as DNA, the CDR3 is TGTGCCAGCAGCTTAAGAAGGAGCCTAGCGTTCAATCAGCCCCAGCATTTT.

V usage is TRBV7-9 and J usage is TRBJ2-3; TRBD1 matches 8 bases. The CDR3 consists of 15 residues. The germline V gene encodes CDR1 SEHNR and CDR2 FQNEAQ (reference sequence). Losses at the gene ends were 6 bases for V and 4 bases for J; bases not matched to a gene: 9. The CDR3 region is CASRDREGYSDTQYF. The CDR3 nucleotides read TGTGCCAGCAGGGACAGGGAAGGGTATTCAGATACGCAGTATTTT. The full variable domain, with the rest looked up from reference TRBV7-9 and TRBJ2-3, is DTGVSQNPRHKITKRGQNVTFRCDPISEHNRLYWYRQTLGQGPEFLTYFQNEAQLEKSRLLSDRFSAERPKGSFSTLEIQRTEQGDSAMYLCASRDREGYSDTQYFGPGTRLTVL.

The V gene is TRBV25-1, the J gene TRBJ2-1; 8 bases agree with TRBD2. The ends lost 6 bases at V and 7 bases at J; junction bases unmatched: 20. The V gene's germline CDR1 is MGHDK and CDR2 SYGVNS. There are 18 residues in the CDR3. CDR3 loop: CASRAPLRSGSVRNEQFF. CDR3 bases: TGTGCCAGCAGGGCCCCCCTTAGAAGCGGGAGCGTGAGGAATGAGCAGTTCTTC. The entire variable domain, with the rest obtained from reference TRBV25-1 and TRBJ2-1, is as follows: EADIYQTPRYLVIGTGKKITLECSQTMGHDKMYWYQQDPGMELHLIHYSYGVNSTEKGDLSSESTVSRIRTEHFPLTLESARPSHTSQYLCASRAPLRSGSVRNEQFFGPGTRLTVL.

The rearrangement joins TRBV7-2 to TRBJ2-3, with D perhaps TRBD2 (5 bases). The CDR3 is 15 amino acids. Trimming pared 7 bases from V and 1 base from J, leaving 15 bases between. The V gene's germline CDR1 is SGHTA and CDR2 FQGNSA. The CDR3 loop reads CASNPQADGTDTQYF. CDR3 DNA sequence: TGTGCCAGCAACCCCCAAGCGGACGGCACAGATACGCAGTATTTT.

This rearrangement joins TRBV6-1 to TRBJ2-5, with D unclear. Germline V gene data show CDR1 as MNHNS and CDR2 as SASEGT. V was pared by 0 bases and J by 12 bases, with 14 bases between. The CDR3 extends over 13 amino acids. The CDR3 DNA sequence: TGTGCCAGCAGTGAAGCTACGGCGGCTATGAAGTACTTC. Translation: CASSEATAAMKYF.

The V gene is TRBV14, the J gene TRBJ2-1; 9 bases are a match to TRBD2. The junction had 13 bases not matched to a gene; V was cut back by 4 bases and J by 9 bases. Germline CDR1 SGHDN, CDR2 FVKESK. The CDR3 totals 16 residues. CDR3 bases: TGTGCCAGCAGCCCCCTCGGGGCGGGAGGGCCCAGTGAGCAGTTCTTC. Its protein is CASSPLGAGGPSEQFF.

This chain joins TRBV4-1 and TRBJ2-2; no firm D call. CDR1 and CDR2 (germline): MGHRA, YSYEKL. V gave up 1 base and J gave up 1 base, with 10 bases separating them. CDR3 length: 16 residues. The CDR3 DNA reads TGCGCCAGCAGCCAAGGGTTCCGACTGAACACCGGGGAGCTGTTTTTT. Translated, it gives CASSQGFRLNTGELFF.

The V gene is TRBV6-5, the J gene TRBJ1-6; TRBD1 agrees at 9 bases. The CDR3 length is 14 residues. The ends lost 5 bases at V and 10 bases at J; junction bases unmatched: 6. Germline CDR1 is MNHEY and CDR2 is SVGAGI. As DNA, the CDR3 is TGTGCCAGCAGTCGGAGGACAGGGGACTCACCCCTCCACTTT. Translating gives CASSRRTGDSPLHF.

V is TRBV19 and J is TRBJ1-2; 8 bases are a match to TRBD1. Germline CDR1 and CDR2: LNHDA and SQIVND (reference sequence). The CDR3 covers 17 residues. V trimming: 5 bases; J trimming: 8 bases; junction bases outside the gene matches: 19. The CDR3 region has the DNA TGTGCCAGTAGTTTGTTGGGGCAGGGGGCGGAAAAAAAGGGCTACACCTTC. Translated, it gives CASSLLGQGAEKKGYTF.

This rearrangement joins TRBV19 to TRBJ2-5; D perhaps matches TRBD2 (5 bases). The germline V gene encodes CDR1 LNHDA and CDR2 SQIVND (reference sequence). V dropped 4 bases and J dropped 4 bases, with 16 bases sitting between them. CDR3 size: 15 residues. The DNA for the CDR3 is TGTGCCAGTAGTACAATCGTCGGGATATCAGAGACCCAGTACTTC. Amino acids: CASSTIVGISETQYF.

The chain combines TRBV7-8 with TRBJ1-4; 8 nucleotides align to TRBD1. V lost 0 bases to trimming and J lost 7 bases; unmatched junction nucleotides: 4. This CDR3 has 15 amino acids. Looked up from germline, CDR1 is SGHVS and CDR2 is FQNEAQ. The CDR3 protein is CASSLAQGAVEKLFF. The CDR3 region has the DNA TGTGCCAGCAGCTTAGCGCAGGGGGCGGTTGAAAAACTGTTTTTT.

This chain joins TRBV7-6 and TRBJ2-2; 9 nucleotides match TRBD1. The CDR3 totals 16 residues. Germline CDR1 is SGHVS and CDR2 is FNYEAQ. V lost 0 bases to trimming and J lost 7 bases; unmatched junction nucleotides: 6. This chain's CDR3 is CASSLALGTGRGELFF. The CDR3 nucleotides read TGTGCCAGCAGCTTAGCGCTTGGGACAGGGCGCGGGGAGCTGTTTTTT.

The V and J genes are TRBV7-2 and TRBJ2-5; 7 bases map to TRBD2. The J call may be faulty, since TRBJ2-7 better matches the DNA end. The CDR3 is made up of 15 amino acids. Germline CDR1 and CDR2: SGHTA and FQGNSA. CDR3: CASSLGGGPLYEQYF. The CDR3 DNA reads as TGTGCCAGCAGCTTAGGCGGGGGACCCCTCTACGAGCAGTACTTC.

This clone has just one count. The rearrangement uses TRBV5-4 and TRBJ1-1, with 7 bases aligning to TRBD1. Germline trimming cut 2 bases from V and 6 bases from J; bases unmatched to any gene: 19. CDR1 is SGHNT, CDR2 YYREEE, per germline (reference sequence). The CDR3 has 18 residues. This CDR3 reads CASSFSLDREVHWAEAFF. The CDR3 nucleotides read TGTGCCAGCAGCTTTTCATTAGACAGGGAGGTTCATTGGGCTGAAGCTTTCTTT.

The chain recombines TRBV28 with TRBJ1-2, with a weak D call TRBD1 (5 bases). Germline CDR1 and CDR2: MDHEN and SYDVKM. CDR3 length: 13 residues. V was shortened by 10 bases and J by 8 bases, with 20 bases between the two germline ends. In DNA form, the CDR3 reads TGTGCCACTCAAATCGTGGCGGGGCGGGGCTACACCTTC. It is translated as CATQIVAGRGYTF.

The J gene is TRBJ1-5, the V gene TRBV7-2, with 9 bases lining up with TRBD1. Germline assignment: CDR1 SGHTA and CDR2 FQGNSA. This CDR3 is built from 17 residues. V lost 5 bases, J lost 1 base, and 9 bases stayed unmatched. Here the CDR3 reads CASSRDRVGWSNQPQHF. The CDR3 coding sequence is TGTGCCAGCAGCCGGGACAGGGTAGGCTGGAGCAATCAGCCCCAGCATTTT. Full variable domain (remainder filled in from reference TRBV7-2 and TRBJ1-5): GAGVSQSPSNKVTEKGKDVELRCDPISGHTALYWYRQSLGQGLEFLIYFQGNSAPDKSGLPSDRFSAERTGGSVSTLTIQRTQQEDSAVYLCASSRDRVGWSNQPQHFGDGTRLSIL.